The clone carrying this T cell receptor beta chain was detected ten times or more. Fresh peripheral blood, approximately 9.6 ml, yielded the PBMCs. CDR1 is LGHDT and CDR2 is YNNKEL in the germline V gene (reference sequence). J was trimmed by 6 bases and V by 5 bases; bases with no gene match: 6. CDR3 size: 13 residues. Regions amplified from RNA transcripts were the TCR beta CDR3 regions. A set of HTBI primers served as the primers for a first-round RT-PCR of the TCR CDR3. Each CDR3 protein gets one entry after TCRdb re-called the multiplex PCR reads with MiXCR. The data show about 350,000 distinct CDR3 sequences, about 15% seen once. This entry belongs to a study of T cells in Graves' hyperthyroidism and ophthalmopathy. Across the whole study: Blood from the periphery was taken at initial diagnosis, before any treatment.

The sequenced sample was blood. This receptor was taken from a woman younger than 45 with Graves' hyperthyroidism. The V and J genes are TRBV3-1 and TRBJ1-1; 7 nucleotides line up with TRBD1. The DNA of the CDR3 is TGTGCCAGCAGCAATAGGGACAGCCCTGAAGCTTTCTTT. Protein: CASSNRDSPEAFF.